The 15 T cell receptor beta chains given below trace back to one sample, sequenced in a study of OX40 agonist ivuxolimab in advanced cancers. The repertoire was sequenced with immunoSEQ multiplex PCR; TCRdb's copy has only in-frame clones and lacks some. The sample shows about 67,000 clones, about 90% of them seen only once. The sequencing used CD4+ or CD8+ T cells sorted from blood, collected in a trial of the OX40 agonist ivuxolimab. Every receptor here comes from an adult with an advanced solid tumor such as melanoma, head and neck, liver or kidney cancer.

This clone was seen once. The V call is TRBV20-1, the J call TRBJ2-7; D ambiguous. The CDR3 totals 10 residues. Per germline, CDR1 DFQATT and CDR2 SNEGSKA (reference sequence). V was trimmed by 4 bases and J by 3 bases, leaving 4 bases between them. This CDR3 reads CSAKDYEQYF. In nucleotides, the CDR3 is TGCAGTGCTAAAGACTACGAGCAGTACTTC.

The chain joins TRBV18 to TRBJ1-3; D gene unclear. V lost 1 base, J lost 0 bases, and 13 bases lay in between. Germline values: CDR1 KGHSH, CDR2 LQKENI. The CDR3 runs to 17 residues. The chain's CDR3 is CASSPRTALTSGNTIYF. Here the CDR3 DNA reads TGTGCCAGCTCACCACGGACGGCCCTAACCTCTGGAAACACCATATATTTT. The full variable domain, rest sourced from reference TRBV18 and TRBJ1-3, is NAGVMQNPRHLVRRRGQEARLRCSPMKGHSHVYWYRQLPEEGLKFMVYLQKENIIDESGMPKERFSAEFPKEGPSILRIQQVVRGDSAAYFCASSPRTALTSGNTIYFGEGSWLTVV.

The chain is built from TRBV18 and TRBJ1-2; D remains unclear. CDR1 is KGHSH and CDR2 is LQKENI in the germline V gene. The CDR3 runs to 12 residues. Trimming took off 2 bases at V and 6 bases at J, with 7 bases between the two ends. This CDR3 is CASSPGDDGYTF. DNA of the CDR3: TGTGCCAGCTCACCAGGGGATGATGGCTACACCTTC. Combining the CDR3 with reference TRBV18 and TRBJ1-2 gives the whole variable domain NAGVMQNPRHLVRRRGQEARLRCSPMKGHSHVYWYRQLPEEGLKFMVYLQKENIIDESGMPKERFSAEFPKEGPSILRIQQVVRGDSAAYFCASSPGDDGYTFGSGTRLTVV.

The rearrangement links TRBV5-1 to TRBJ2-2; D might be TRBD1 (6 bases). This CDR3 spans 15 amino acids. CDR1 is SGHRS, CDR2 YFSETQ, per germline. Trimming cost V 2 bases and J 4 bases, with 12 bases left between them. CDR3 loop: CASSLGTFGTGELFF. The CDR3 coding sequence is TGCGCCAGCAGCTTAGGGACATTCGGCACCGGGGAGCTGTTTTTT. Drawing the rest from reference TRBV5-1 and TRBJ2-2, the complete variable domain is KAGVTQTPRYLIKTRGQQVTLSCSPISGHRSVSWYQQTPGQGLQFLFEYFSETQRNKGNFPGRFSGRQFSNSRSEMNVSTLELGDSALYLCASSLGTFGTGELFFGEGSRLTVL.

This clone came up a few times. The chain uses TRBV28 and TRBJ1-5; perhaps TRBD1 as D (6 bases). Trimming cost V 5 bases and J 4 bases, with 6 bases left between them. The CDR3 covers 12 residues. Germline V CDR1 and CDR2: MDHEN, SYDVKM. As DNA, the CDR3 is TGTGCCAGCAGTCAGGGGAATCAGCCCCAGCATTTT. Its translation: CASSQGNQPQHF.

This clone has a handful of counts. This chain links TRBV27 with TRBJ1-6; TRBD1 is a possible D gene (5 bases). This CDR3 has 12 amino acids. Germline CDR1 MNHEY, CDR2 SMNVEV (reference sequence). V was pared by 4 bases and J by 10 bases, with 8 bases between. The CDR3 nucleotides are TGTGCCAGCAGTTGGTCAGGGTCACCCCTCCACTTT. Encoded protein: CASSWSGSPLHF.

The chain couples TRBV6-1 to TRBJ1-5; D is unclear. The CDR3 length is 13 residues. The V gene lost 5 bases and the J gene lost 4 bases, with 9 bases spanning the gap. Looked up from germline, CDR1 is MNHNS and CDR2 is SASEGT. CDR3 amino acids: CASSSQRNQPQHF. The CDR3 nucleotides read TGTGCCAGCAGTTCACAGCGAAATCAGCCCCAGCATTTT.

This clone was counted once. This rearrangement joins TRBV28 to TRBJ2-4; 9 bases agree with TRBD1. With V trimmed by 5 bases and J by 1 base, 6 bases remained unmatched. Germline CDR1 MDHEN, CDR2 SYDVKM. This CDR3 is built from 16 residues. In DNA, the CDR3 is TGTGCCAGCAGTACACAGGGGGCTAAGGCCAAAAACATTCAGTACTTC. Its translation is CASSTQGAKAKNIQYF.

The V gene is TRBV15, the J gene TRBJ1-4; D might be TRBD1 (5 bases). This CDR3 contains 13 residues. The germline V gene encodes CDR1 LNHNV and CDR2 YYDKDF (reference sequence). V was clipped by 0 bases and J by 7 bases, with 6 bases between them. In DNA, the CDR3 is TGTGCCACCAGCAGAGAGGGGCCTGAAAAACTGTTTTTT. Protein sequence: CATSREGPEKLFF.

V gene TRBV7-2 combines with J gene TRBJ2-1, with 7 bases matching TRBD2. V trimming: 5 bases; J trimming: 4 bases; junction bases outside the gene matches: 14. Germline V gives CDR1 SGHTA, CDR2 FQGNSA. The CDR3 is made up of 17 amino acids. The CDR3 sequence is CASSPSLGAGRYNEQFF. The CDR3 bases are TGTGCCAGCAGCCCGTCCCTTGGAGCGGGGAGATACAATGAGCAGTTCTTC.

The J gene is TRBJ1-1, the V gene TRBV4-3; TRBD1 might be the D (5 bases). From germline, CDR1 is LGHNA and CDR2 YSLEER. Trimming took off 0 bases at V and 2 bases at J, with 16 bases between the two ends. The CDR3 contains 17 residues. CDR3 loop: CASSQDAGRRGNTEAFF. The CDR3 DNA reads TGCGCCAGCAGCCAAGACGCGGGGAGGAGGGGAAACACTGAAGCTTTCTTT.

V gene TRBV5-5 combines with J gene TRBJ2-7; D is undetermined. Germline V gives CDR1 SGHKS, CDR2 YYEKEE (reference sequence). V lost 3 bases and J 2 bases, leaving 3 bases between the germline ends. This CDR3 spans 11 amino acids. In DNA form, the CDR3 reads TGTGCCAGCAGCTCCGCCTACGAGCAGTACTTC. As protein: CASSSAYEQYF. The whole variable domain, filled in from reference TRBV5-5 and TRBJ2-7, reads DAGVTQSPTHLIKTRGQQVTLRCSPISGHKSVSWYQQVLGQGPQFIFQYYEKEERGRGNFPDRFSARQFPNYSSELNVNALLLGDSALYLCASSSAYEQYFGPGTRLTVT.

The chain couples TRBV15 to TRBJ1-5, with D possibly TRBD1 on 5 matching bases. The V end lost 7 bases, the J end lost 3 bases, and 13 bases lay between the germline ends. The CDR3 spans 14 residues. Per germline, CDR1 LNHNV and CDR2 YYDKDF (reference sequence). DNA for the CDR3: TGTGCCACCACGCCGGGGGGTGACAATCAGCCCCAGCATTTT. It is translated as CATTPGGDNQPQHF.

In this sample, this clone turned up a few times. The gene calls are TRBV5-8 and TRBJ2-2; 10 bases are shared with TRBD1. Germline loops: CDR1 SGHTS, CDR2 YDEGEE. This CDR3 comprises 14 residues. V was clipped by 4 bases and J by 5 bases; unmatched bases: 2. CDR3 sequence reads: CASSPGQGTGELFF. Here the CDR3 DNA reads TGTGCCAGCAGCCCGGGACAGGGGACCGGGGAGCTGTTTTTT. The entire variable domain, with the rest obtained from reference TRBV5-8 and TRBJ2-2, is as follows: EAGVTQSPTHLIKTRGQQATLRCSPISGHTSVYWYQQALGLGLQFLLWYDEGEERNRGNFPPRFSGRQFPNYSSELNVNALELEDSALYLCASSPGQGTGELFFGEGSRLTVL.

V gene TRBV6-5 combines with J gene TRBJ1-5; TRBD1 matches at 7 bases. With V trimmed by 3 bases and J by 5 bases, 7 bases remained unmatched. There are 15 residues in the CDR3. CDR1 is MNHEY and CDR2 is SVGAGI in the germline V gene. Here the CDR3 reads CASSYSTGTDQPQHF. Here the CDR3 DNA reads TGTGCCAGCAGTTATTCGACAGGGACGGATCAGCCCCAGCATTTT.